Below are 11 T cell receptor beta chains sequenced from a single sample in a study of T cells after yellow fever vaccination. TCRdb re-called the 5' RACE reads with MiXCR, one entry per CDR3 protein. The sample shows a few hundred thousand distinct CDR3 sequences, 7.5% to 9% of them seen only once. Sequenced material: CD4+ T cells sorted from PBMCs, taken 5 days after the yellow fever booster vaccination. Receptor source: a man aged 18 to 30 who received the YFV17D yellow fever vaccine.

This clonotype occurred a few times. The chain joins TRBV7-2 to TRBJ2-2, with D uncertain. This CDR3 has 14 residues. Germline values: CDR1 SGHTA, CDR2 FQGNSA. Trimming stripped 1 base from V and 7 bases from J, with 10 bases between. The CDR3 here is CASSLESKSGELFF. As DNA, the CDR3 is TGTGCCAGCAGCTTAGAGAGTAAAAGCGGGGAGCTGTTTTTT.

This clonotype was detected many times. This chain uses TRBV10-3 with TRBJ2-3; D gene unclear. V was trimmed by 3 bases and J by 2 bases, leaving 9 bases between them. The CDR3 is made up of 14 amino acids. Germline V gene data show CDR1 as ENHRY and CDR2 as SYGVKD. For the CDR3, the DNA is TGTGCCATCAGTGATCCAGGAGTCACAGATACGCAGTATTTT. Its protein product is CAISDPGVTDTQYF.

This clonotype has just a few counts. J is TRBJ2-1 and V is TRBV29-1; D might be TRBD1 (5 bases). The V end was cut by 4 bases, the J end by 10 bases, with 14 bases between. In germline, CDR1 is SQVTM, CDR2 ANQGSEA. This CDR3 spans 12 amino acids. CDR3 region: CSVGGPRSEQFF. The CDR3 region has the DNA TGCAGCGTTGGGGGCCCCAGGTCAGAGCAGTTCTTC.

This chain uses TRBV28 with TRBJ1-2, with 7 bases fitting TRBD1. This CDR3 comprises 17 residues. Germline V gives CDR1 MDHEN, CDR2 SYDVKM. After removal of 7 bases from V and 2 bases from J, the junction contained 16 bases not matched to a gene. In DNA, the CDR3 is TGTGCCAGCAACGAAGGGAAATGGGGCAGGGGGAACTATGGCTACACCTTC. This sequence encodes CASNEGKWGRGNYGYTF.

This clonotype was seen a handful of times. The rearrangement links TRBV5-5 to TRBJ2-2; no reliable D call. This CDR3 is 17 amino acids long. In germline, CDR1 is SGHKS, CDR2 YYEKEE (reference sequence). V was cut by 2 bases and J by 2 bases, with 16 bases left in between. CDR3 nucleotide sequence: TGTGCCAGCAGCTTAAGGTCGCCGATTACTAACACCGGGGAGCTGTTTTTT. The encoded protein is CASSLRSPITNTGELFF.

The V gene is TRBV5-4, the J gene TRBJ1-1, with a weak D call TRBD1 (6 bases). The germline V gene encodes CDR1 SGHNT and CDR2 YYREEE (reference sequence). V lost 0 bases and J 4 bases, leaving 13 bases between the germline ends. CDR3 length equals 15 residues. DNA for the CDR3: TGTGCCAGCAGCTTGGCAGAGGGGGGGATCACTGAAGCTTTCTTT. Protein product: CASSLAEGGITEAFF.

The DNA of the CDR3 is TGTGCCAGCAGCTCGCAGAATCAGCCCCAGCATTTT. As protein: CASSSQNQPQHF. The gene calls are TRBV7-9 and TRBJ1-5; no clear D. CDR1 SEHNR and CDR2 FQNEAQ come from the germline V gene (reference sequence). Trimming took 4 bases from V and 4 from J, leaving 5 bases between them. This CDR3 is 12 amino acids long.

The chain employs TRBV5-1 and TRBJ1-3, with D perhaps matching TRBD1 (6 bases). Trimming took 5 bases from V and 1 from J, leaving 13 bases between them. This CDR3 has 15 amino acids. Germline-derived CDR1 and CDR2 are SGHRS and YFSETQ. The CDR3 nucleotides read TGCGCCAGCAGGAACGGGACACAGTCTGGAAACACCATATATTTT. This codes for CASRNGTQSGNTIYF.

This clonotype was seen repeatedly, ten times or more. The genes are TRBV29-1 and TRBJ2-7; D uncertain. The V end lost 6 bases, the J end lost 1 base, and 10 bases lay between the germline ends. The CDR3 runs 12 residues. Germline values: CDR1 SQVTM, CDR2 ANQGSEA. CDR3 nucleotides: TGCAGCGTCCGGACGGATTCCTACGAGCAGTACGTC. Amino acids: CSVRTDSYEQYV.

The table lists this clonotype with a few counts. The chain has TRBV12-3 or TRBV12-4 and TRBJ1-4, with D unclear. The CDR3 totals 14 residues. Trimming pared 0 bases from V and 8 bases from J, leaving 10 bases between. The CDR3 loop reads CASSLALAREKLFF. CDR3 in DNA: TGTGCCAGCAGTTTAGCGCTGGCACGGGAAAAACTGTTTTTT.

The rearrangement links TRBV5-1 to TRBJ2-7; a possible D gene is TRBD1 (6 bases). Germline-derived CDR1 and CDR2 are SGHRS and YFSETQ. V lost 4 bases and J lost 1, with 12 bases in between. This CDR3 contains 14 residues. The CDR3 sequence: CASSGITGSYEQYF. The DNA of the CDR3 is TGCGCCAGCAGCGGGATAACAGGGTCCTACGAGCAGTACTTC. Filled out from reference TRBV5-1 and TRBJ2-7, the complete variable domain reads KAGVTQTPRYLIKTRGQQVTLSCSPISGHRSVSWYQQTPGQGLQFLFEYFSETQRNKGNFPGRFSGRQFSNSRSEMNVSTLELGDSALYLCASSGITGSYEQYFGPGTRLTVT.